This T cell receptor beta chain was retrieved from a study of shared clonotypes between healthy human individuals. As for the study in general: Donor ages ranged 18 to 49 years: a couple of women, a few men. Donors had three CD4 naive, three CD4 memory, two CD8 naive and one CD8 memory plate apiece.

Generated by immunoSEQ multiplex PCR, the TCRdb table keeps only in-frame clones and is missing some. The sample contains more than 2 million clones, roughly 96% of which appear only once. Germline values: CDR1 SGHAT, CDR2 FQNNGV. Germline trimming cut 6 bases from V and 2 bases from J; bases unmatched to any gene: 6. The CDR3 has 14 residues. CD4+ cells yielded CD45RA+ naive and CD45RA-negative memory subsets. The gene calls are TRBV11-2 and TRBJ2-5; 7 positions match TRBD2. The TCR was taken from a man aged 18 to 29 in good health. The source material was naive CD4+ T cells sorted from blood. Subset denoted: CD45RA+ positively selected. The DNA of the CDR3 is TGTGCCAGCAGGCGCCCGGGGGGACAAGAGACCCAGTACTTC. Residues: CASRRPGGQETQYF.